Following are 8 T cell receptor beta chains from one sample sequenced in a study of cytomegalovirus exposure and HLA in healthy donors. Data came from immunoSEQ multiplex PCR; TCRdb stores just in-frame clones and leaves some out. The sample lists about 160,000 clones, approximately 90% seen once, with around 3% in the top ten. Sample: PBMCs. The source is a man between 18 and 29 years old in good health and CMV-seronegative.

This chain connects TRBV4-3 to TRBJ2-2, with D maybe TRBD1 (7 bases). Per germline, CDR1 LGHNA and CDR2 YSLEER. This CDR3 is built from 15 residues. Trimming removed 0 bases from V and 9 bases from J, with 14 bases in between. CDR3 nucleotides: TGCGCCAGCAGCCAAGAGAGGCAGGGGGGCAGGGAGCTGTTTTTT. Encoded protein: CASSQERQGGRELFF.

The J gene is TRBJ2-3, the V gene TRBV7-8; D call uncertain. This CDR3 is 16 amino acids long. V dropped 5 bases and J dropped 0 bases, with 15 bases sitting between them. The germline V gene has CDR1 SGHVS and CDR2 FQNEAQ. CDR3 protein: CASSLPYSASTDTQYF. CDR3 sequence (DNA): TGTGCCAGCAGCCTACCATACTCTGCTAGCACAGATACGCAGTATTTT.

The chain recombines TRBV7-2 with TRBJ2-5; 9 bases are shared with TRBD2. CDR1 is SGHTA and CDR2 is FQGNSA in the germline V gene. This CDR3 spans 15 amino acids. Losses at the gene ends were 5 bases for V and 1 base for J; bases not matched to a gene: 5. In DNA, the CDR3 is TGTGCCAGCAGCAAGGGACTAGCAATCCAAGAGACCCAGTACTTC. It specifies CASSKGLAIQETQYF.

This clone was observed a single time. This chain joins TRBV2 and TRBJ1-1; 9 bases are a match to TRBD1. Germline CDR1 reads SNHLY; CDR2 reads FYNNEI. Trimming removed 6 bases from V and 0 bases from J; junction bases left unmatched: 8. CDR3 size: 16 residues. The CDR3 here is CASRAPGQGVNTEAFF. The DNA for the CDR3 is TGTGCCAGCAGAGCCCCGGGACAGGGCGTGAACACTGAAGCTTTCTTT.

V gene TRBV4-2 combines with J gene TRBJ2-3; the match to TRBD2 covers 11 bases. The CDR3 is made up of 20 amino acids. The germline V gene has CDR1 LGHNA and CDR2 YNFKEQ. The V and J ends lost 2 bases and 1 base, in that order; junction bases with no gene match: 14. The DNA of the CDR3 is TGTGCCAGCAGCCAAAAGGCGGGGCTAGCGGGGGGAAGAGGCACAGATACGCAGTATTTT. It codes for CASSQKAGLAGGRGTDTQYF.

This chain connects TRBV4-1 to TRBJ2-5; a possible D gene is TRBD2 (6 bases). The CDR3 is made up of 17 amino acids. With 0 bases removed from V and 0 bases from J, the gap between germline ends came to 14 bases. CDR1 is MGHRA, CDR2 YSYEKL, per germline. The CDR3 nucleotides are TGCGCCAGCAGCCAAGAATCGGCTAGCGCTTACCAAGAGACCCAGTACTTC. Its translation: CASSQESASAYQETQYF.

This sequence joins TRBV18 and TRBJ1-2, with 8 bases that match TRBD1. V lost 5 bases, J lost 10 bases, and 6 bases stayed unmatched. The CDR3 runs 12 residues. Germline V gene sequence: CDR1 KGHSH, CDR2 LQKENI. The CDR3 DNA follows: TGTGCCAGCTCAACGGACAGGGTAAACTACACCTTC. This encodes CASSTDRVNYTF.

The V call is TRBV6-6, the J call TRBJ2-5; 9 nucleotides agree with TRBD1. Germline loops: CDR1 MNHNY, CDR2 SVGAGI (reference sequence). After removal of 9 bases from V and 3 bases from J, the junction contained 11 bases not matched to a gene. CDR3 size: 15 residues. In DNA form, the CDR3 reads TGTGCCAGTTTACCGGGACAGGGTCGAGAAGAGACCCAGTACTTC. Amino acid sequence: CASLPGQGREETQYF.